A single sample gave rise to the 19 T cell receptor beta chains below, sequenced in a study of cytomegalovirus exposure and HLA in healthy donors. The PCR used 60 Vbeta and 13 Jbeta primers. Generated by immunoSEQ multiplex PCR, the TCRdb table keeps only in-frame clones and is missing some. The data show 75,000 to 100,000 clones, about four fifths seen once. Sequencing input: PBMCs. The receptors come from a woman aged 70-85 years in good health and CMV-seropositive.

The chain couples TRBV27 to TRBJ2-3; 11 positions match TRBD2. This CDR3 is built from 17 residues. The V gene's germline CDR1 is MNHEY and CDR2 SMNVEV (reference sequence). V shed 5 bases and J 2 bases; nucleotides not matched to a gene: 9. The CDR3 region has the DNA TGTGCCAGCAGTCCAATAGCGGGGGGGCGCTACACAGATACGCAGTATTTT. This gives the protein CASSPIAGGRYTDTQYF.

The CDR3 DNA follows: TGCAGCGTTGGGGACAGCCCGTCCTACGAGCAGTACTTC. This translates into CSVGDSPSYEQYF. The chain carries TRBV29-1 and TRBJ2-7; 7 bases are shared with TRBD1. Germline V gene data show CDR1 as SQVTM and CDR2 as ANQGSEA. This CDR3 contains 13 residues. Trimming at V came to 4 bases and at J to 1 base, leaving 4 bases not matched to a gene.

The V gene is TRBV10-1, the J gene TRBJ2-3, with 9 bases fitting TRBD1. Germline assignment: CDR1 WNHNN and CDR2 SYGVQD (reference sequence). This CDR3 has 12 amino acids. With V trimmed by 6 bases and J by 13 bases, 8 bases remained unmatched. The CDR3 DNA is TGCGCCAGCAGCCCCCGGGACAGGGCAGAGTATTTT. Amino acids: CASSPRDRAEYF.

DNA for the CDR3: TGTGCCAGCAGCTCAGGCCTCCCGGTCACCTACGAGCAGTACTTC. Encoded protein: CASSSGLPVTYEQYF. V and J are TRBV11-3 and TRBJ2-7; D not certain. V was clipped by 4 bases and J by 2 bases, with 15 bases between them. This CDR3 comprises 15 residues. Germline loops: CDR1 SGHNT, CDR2 YENEEA.

The chain has TRBV6-5 and TRBJ2-5, with D maybe TRBD1 (5 bases). This CDR3 is 14 amino acids long. CDR1 MNHEY and CDR2 SVGAGI come from the germline V gene. V was pared by 2 bases and J by 6 bases, with 13 bases between. The DNA for the CDR3 is TGTGCCAGCAGTTACGCCGACAGCGCCAAGACCCAGTACTTC. This translates into CASSYADSAKTQYF.

CDR3 amino acids: CASSYLDLGPGAFF. The CDR3 coding sequence is TGTGCCAGCAGTTACTTGGACCTGGGTCCGGGGGCTTTCTTT. This rearrangement joins TRBV6-6 to TRBJ1-1; D remains unclear. The CDR3 sequence is 14 residues long. Germline V gene data show CDR1 as MNHNY and CDR2 as SVGAGI (reference sequence). Between the trimmed V and J ends, which lost 1 base and 11 bases, there was a span of 17 bases.

The CDR3 protein is CASSLGLAGGHLLQETQYF. The CDR3 DNA sequence: TGTGCCAGCAGCTTAGGGTTAGCGGGAGGGCACCTTTTACAAGAGACCCAGTACTTC. The rearrangement uses TRBV7-9 and TRBJ2-5; 11 bases match TRBD2. CDR3 size: 19 residues. Trimming at V came to 1 base and at J to 2 bases, leaving 12 bases not matched to a gene. CDR1 is SEHNR, CDR2 FQNEAQ, per germline (reference sequence).

This clone was counted at least ten times. This sequence joins TRBV11-2 and TRBJ2-7; 7 nucleotides align to TRBD1. Looked up from germline, CDR1 is SGHAT and CDR2 is FQNNGV. The CDR3 contains 14 residues. V lost 5 bases and J lost 5; bases outside the gene matches: 9. The CDR3 DNA sequence: TGTGCCAGCAGCATCGGGACAGATTGGGACGAGCAGTACTTC. This translates into CASSIGTDWDEQYF.

V is TRBV2 and J is TRBJ1-4; a possible D gene is TRBD1 (5 bases). Germline V CDR1 and CDR2: SNHLY, FYNNEI. V lost 8 bases and J lost 7, with 20 bases in between. This CDR3 spans 15 amino acids. The CDR3 coding sequence is TGTGCCAGCTCCCCCTCGGCCCCAGGGTTTGAAAAACTGTTTTTT. It translates to CASSPSAPGFEKLFF.

This clone was counted once. V gene TRBV19 combines with J gene TRBJ2-4; D unresolved. Trimming removed 2 bases from V and 0 bases from J, with 8 bases in between. Germline-derived CDR1 and CDR2 are LNHDA and SQIVND (reference sequence). The CDR3 length is 15 residues. The CDR3 bases are TGTGCCAGTAGTATATCAGGCCCAGCCAAAAACATTCAGTACTTC. Translated: CASSISGPAKNIQYF. The full variable domain, its missing parts supplied by reference TRBV19 and TRBJ2-4, is DGGITQSPKYLFRKEGQNVTLSCEQNLNHDAMYWYRQDPGQGLRLIYYSQIVNDFQKGDIAEGYSVSREKKESFPLTVTSAQKNPTAFYLCASSISGPAKNIQYFGAGTRLSVL.

The genes are TRBV21-1 and TRBJ1-4. TRBV21-1 is shown as a pseudogene. The CDR3 sequence is 13 residues long. This CDR3 reads CASSSPENEKLFF. The CDR3 DNA is TGTGCCAGCAGTAGCCCCGAGAATGAAAAACTGTTTTTT.

The chain is built from TRBV19 and TRBJ2-3; 7 nucleotides match TRBD2. Trimming cost V 1 base and J 4 bases; bases outside gene matches: 5. CDR1 is LNHDA, CDR2 SQIVND, per germline (reference sequence). CDR3 length: 15 residues. CDR3: CASSIARGRADTQYF. In DNA form, the CDR3 reads TGTGCCAGTAGTATAGCACGCGGGAGAGCAGATACGCAGTATTTT.

This rearrangement joins TRBV19 to TRBJ1-4; D possibly corresponds to TRBD1 (5 bases). The germline V gene has CDR1 LNHDA and CDR2 SQIVND (reference sequence). V dropped 6 bases and J dropped 4 bases, with 9 bases sitting between them. The CDR3 extends over 13 amino acids. CDR3 residues: CASRWGLNEKLFF. In nucleotides, the CDR3 is TGTGCCAGTAGGTGGGGACTTAATGAAAAACTGTTTTTT.

This clone has more than one count but fewer than ten. The chain couples TRBV4-1 to TRBJ1-2; the D is unclear. Germline CDR1 reads MGHRA; CDR2 reads YSYEKL. The CDR3 length is 15 residues. Deletions cut 2 bases from V and 8 bases from J, with 18 bases between. The CDR3 loop is CASSQLWRGSRGYTF. The CDR3 DNA follows: TGCGCCAGCAGCCAACTCTGGCGGGGTTCTCGGGGCTACACCTTC.

The V call is TRBV27, the J call TRBJ1-6, with D unresolved. The CDR3 has 15 residues. The germline V gene has CDR1 MNHEY and CDR2 SMNVEV (reference sequence). V lost 2 bases and J lost 4, with 9 bases in between. The CDR3 loop is CASSLSRGYNSPLHF. CDR3 sequence (DNA): TGTGCCAGCAGTTTAAGCCGGGGATATAATTCACCCCTCCACTTT.

The chain uses TRBV19 and TRBJ2-2; 15 positions match TRBD2. Germline CDR1 is LNHDA and CDR2 is SQIVND (reference sequence). CDR3 length: 18 amino acids. J lost 4 bases, V lost 3 bases, and 6 bases had no gene match. The CDR3 DNA reads as TGTGCCAGTAGTATTGGACTAGCGGGGGGGCGAGTCACCGGGGAGCTGTTTTTT. Translating gives CASSIGLAGGRVTGELFF.

The chain is built from TRBV10-2 and TRBJ2-5; TRBD2 agrees at 10 bases. Germline V gene data show CDR1 as WSHSY and CDR2 as SAAADI. Germline trimming cut 6 bases from V and 2 bases from J; bases unmatched to any gene: 0. The length of the CDR3 is 13 residues. The CDR3 DNA is TGCGCCAGCAGACTAGCGGGGCAAGAGACCCAGTACTTC. This gives the protein CASRLAGQETQYF.

The chain employs TRBV5-4 and TRBJ2-1; no clear D. Germline V lookup: CDR1 SGHNT, CDR2 YYREEE (reference sequence). CDR3 length: 13 amino acids. Deletions cut 4 bases from V and 12 bases from J, with 17 bases between. The CDR3 DNA reads TGTGCCAGCAGCACGCCGACGGTTAGAGGGCAGTTCTTC. It is translated as CASSTPTVRGQFF.

A note on this clone: At one end, the junction sequence differs from germline, possibly due to a read error. CDR3 sequence (DNA): TGTGCCAGCAGCTTAGATAAACGGACAGGGAGCTCCTACAAGCAGTACTTC. It specifies CASSLDKRTGSSYKQYF. This chain links TRBV11-3 with TRBJ2-7, with TRBD1 matching over 8 bases. This CDR3 has 17 amino acids. Looked up from germline, CDR1 is SGHNT and CDR2 is YENEEA.